A single T cell receptor (beta chain) is shown here with its context. Its antigen remains unknown. The entry originates in a study of shared clonotypes between healthy human individuals. Study results and caveats: When compared with the clonotypes that were shared by all four sorted-subset donors, the non-shared clonotypes turned out to have lower generation probabilities. Generally, naive subsets came out with larger estimated richness than memory subsets.

The trim removed 2 bases at V and 13 bases at J, leaving 9 bases unmatched. Germline assignment: CDR1 SGDLS and CDR2 YYNGEE. The CDR3 is made up of 15 amino acids. The donor cohort consisted entirely of Caucasian adults residing in Nashville, Tennessee. Execution of the assay was at deep level. Libraries were prepared by immunoSEQ multiplex PCR; TCRdb keeps only in-frame clonotypes and omits some of them. The sample holds about 1.1 million clones, around 78% seen once. This sequence joins TRBV9 and TRBJ2-7; 16 nucleotides match TRBD2. The clonotype was recovered from a man aged 18 to 30 in good health. Some clones in this sample may be carry-over from other donors' samples. The sample consisted of memory CD4+ T cells from PBMCs. Noted subset: CD45RA-negative fraction. The CDR3 bases are TGTGCCAGCAGCGTGGGGACTAGCGGGAGGGCGAATCTCTACTTC. Amino acids: CASSVGTSGRANLYF.